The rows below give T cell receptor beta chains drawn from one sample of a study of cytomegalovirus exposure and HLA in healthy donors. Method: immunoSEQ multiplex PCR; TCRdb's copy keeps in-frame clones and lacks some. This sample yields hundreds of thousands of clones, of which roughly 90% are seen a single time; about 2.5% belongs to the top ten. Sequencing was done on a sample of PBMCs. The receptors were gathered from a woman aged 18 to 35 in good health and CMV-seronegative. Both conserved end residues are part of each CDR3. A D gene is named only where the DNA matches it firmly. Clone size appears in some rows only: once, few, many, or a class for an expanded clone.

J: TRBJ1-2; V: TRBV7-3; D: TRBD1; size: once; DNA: TGTGCCAGCAGCTTCGGGGGGGGGACAGCTCCTAACTATGGCTACACCTTC; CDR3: CASSFGGGTAPNYGYTF
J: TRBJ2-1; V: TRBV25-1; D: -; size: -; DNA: TGTGCCAGCAGTGAAGGCGGGGCGGTTCAGAGTGAGCAGTTCTTC; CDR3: CASSEGGAVQSEQFF
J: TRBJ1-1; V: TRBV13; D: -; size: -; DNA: TGTGCCAGCAGCCCGTCGGGGTCGGGGGGCACAGCTTTCTTT; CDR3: CASSPSGSGGTAFF
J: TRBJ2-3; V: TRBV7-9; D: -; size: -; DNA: TGTGCCAGCAGCTATCGTGAGACAGATACGCAGTATTTT; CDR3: CASSYRETDTQYF
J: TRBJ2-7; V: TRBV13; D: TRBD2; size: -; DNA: TGTGCCAGCAGCTCCCGGGGGGTCGGCTACGAGCAGTACTTC; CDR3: CASSSRGVGYEQYF
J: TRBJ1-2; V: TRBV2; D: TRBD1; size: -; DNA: TGTGCCAGCAGTCCTAGGACAGGGGGCAGGTATGGCTACACCTTC; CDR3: CASSPRTGGRYGYTF
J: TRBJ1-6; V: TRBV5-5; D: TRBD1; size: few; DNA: TGTGCCAGCAGCTGGACAGGGGGCTCCTATAATTCACCCCTCCACTTT; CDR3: CASSWTGGSYNSPLHF
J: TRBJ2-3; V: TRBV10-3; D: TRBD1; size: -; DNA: TGTGCCATCAGCGGACCCGGGACAGGGCTGACAGATACGCAGTATTTT; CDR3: CAISGPGTGLTDTQYF
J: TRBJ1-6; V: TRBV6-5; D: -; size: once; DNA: TGTGCCAGCAGTTATCATGCGGGAGGGCCCCGATTTTTT; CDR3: CASSYHAGGPRFF
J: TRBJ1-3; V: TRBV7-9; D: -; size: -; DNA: TGTGCCAGCGGGGGGTCTAGCTCTGGAAACACCATATATTTT; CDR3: CASGGSSSGNTIYF
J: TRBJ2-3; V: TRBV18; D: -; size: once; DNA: TGTGCCAGCTCACCTCCTCGGGGGACAGATACGCAGTATTTT; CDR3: CASSPPRGTDTQYF
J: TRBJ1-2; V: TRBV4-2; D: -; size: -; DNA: TGTGCCAGCAGCCAAGACACGCTGACAGGAACCCAATCCTTAACTTCAATAATCTATGGCTACACCTTC; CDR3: CASSQDTLTGTQSLTSIIYGYTF
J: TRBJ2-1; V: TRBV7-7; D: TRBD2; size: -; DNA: TGTGCCAGCAGCCCTAGCGGGGGGGCCAACAATGAGCAGTTCTTC; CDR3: CASSPSGGANNEQFF
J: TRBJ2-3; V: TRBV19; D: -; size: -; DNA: TGTGCCAGTAAGGGGGTGACGACATCCCATACGCAGTATTTT; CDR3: CASKGVTTSHTQYF
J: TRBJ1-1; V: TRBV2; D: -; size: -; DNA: TGTGCCAGCAGTGAATGGTCAGGGCGATTGAACACTGAAGCTTTCTTT; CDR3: CASSEWSGRLNTEAFF
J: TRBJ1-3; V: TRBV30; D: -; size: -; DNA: TGTGCCTGGAGTGTAGTGGGACTTAGCTCTGGAAACACCATATATTTT; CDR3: CAWSVVGLSSGNTIYF
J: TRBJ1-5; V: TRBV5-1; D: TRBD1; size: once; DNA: TGCGCCAGCAGCGAGGGACAGTATAGCAATCAGCCCCAGCATTTT; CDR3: CASSEGQYSNQPQHF
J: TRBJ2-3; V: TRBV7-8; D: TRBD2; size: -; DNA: TGTGCCAGCAGCGCCCTGGGTAGCGGGCTCACAGATACGCAGTATTTT; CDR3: CASSALGSGLTDTQYF
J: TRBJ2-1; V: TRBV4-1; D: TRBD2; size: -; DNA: TGCGCCAGCACCCCGGTATTTAGCGGGGGGGCTAAGTCCTACAATGAGCAGTTCTTC; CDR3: CASTPVFSGGAKSYNEQFF
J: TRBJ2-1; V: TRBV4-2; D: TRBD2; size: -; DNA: TGTGCCAGCAGCCAAGATACAGGCGGGGGGGCGTCTGAGCAGTTCTTC; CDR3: CASSQDTGGGASEQFF
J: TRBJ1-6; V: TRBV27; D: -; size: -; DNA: TGTGCCAGCAGTTTATCCCCAGAACATTATAATTCACCCCTCCACTTT; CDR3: CASSLSPEHYNSPLHF
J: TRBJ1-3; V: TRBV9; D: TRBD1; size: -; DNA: TGTGTCACCCCCGGGGGACAGGGTGGAGAGGGGTCTGGAAACACCATATATTTT; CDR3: CVTPGGQGGEGSGNTIYF
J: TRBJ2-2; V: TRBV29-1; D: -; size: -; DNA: TGCAGCGCGGGAGCGAACACCGGGGAGCTGTTTTTT; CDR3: CSAGANTGELFF
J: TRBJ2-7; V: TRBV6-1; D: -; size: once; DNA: TGTGCCAGCAGCGATACAGGGAGCTCCTACGAGCAGTACTTC; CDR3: CASSDTGSSYEQYF
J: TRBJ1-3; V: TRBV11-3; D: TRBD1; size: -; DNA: TGTGCCAGCAGCCTGGTCCGGGACAGGAGCTTTCTCACCTCTGGAAACACCATATATTTT; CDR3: CASSLVRDRSFLTSGNTIYF
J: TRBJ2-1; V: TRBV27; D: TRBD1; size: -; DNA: TGTGCCAGCAGTCCTGGGACAGGCTCTCTCTCCTACAATGAGCAGTTCTTC; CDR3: CASSPGTGSLSYNEQFF
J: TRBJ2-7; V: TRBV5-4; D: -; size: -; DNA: TGTGCCAGCAGCCCGCAAGGGGTGAGGGAGCAGTACTTC; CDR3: CASSPQGVREQYF
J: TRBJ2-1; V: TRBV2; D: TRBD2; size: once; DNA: TGTGCCAGCAATAAGGAAACAAGCGGGGCTAATGAGCAGTTCTTC; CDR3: CASNKETSGANEQFF
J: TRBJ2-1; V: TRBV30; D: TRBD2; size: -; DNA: TGTGCCGAGTTCGGGACTAGCGGGGGGGCTGGCAATGAGCAGTTCTTC; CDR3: CAEFGTSGGAGNEQFF
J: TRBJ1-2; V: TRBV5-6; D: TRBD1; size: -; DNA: TGTGCCAGCAGCCCGCAAACCGGGACAGTCATCGGCTACACCTTC; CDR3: CASSPQTGTVIGYTF
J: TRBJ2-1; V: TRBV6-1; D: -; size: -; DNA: TGTGCCAGCAGTGTAGCTACCGGGAGTCCACCCCGGGATGAGCAGTTCTTC; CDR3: CASSVATGSPPRDEQFF
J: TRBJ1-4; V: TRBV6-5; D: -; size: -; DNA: TGTGCCAGCAGTTACGCCGTCACAGGGTTAGGGGAAAAACTGTTTTTT; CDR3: CASSYAVTGLGEKLFF
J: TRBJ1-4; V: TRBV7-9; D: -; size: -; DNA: TGTGCCAGCAGCTTAGTAGGAAGGGAGAATGAAAAACTGTTTTTT; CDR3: CASSLVGRENEKLFF
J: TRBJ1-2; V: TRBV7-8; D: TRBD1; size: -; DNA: TGTGCCAGCAGCTTAGACAGGGGTGATGGCTACACCTTC; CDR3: CASSLDRGDGYTF
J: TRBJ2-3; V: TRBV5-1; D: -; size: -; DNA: TGCGCCAGCATGCGCACAGGTACGCAGTATTTT; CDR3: CASMRTGTQYF
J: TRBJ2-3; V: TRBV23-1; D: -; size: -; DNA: TGCGCCAGCAGAGCCGGGTCCCTGACGCAGTATTTT; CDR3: CASRAGSLTQYF
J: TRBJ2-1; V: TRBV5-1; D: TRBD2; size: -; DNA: TGCGCCAGCAGCGAGGGACTAGCGGGGGGTTGGATTGAGCAGTTCTTC; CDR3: CASSEGLAGGWIEQFF
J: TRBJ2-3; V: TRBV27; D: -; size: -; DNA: TGTGCCAGCAGTGTAATCCCCCCTCGCCCGGGGGACACAGATACGCAGTATTTT; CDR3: CASSVIPPRPGDTDTQYF
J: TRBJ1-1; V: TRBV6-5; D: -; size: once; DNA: TGTGCCAGCAAGACCTGGGGCGCTGCTTTCTTT; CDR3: CASKTWGAAFF
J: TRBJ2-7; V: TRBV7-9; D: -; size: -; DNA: TGTGCCAGCAGCTACCGATCCGGAGAGCAATACTTC; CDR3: CASSYRSGEQYF
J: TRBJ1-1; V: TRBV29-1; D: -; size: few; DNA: TGCAGCGTTACAGACAGGTTAAGATATGACACTGAAGCTTTCTTT; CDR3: CSVTDRLRYDTEAFF
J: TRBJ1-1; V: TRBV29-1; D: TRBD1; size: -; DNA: TGCAGCGTAGACGCAGGGGGCTTAGCTTTCTTT; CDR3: CSVDAGGLAFF
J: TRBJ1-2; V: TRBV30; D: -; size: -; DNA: TGTGCCTGGCGGGAGGGGTTCTATGGCTACACCTTC; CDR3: CAWREGFYGYTF
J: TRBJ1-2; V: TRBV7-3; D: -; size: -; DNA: TGTGCCAGCAGCTCTCCCTATGGCTACACCTTC; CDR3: CASSSPYGYTF
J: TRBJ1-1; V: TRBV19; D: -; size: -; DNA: TGTGCCAGTAGTATTAGTATGGTGAACACTGAAGCTTTCTTT; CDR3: CASSISMVNTEAFF
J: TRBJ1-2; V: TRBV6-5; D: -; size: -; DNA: TGTGCCAGCAGGGCGGGGGAGGGCTATGGCTACACCTTC; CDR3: CASRAGEGYGYTF
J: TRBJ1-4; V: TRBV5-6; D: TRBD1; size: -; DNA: TGTGCCACCTTCCCCGGGACAGGGTATGAAAAACTGTTTTTT; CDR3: CATFPGTGYEKLFF
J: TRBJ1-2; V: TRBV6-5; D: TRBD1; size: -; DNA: TGTGCCAGCAGCCGACAGGGAAGCTATGGCTACACCTTC; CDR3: CASSRQGSYGYTF
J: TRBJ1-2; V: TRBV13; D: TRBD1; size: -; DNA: TGTGCCAGCGGGCGCGGGACAGGGACCGACTATGGCTACACCTTC; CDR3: CASGRGTGTDYGYTF
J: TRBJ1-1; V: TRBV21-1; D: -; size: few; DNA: TGTGCCAGCAGCAACCTGACAGGCATGAACACTGAAGCTTTCTTT; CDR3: CASSNLTGMNTEAFF
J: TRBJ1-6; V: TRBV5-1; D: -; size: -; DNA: TGCGCCAGCAGCTCGACAGGCTTCTATAATTCACCCCTCCACTTT; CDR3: CASSSTGFYNSPLHF
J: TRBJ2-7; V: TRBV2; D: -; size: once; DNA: TGTGCCAGCAGACCCAGGGCAGGCGAGCAGTACTTC; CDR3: CASRPRAGEQYF
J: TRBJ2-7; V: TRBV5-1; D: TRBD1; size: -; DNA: TGCGCCAGCAGCGGGACAGGGGCATCCTACGAGCAGTACTTC; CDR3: CASSGTGASYEQYF
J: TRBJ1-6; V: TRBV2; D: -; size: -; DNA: TGTGCCAGCAGTCCCACCTCAGGGGTACCTAATTCACCCCTCCACTTT; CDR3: CASSPTSGVPNSPLHF
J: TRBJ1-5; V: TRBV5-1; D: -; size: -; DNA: TGCGCCAGCAGCCTCGGACAGAGAGATCAGCCCCAGCATTTT; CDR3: CASSLGQRDQPQHF
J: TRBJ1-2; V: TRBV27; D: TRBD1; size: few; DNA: TGTGCTACGACAGGGAGAGTAGGTGGCTACACCTTC; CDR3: CATTGRVGGYTF
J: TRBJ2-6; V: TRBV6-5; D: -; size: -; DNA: TGTGCCAGCAGTTTGGGACTCCCGACTGGGGCCAACGTCCTGACTTTC; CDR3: CASSLGLPTGANVLTF
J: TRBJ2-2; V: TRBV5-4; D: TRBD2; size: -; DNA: TGTGCCAGTACCCCTTCGGGGGGGCGCGGGGAGCTGTTTTTT; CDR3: CASTPSGGRGELFF
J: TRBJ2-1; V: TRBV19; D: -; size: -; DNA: TGTGCCAGTAATGACCCATCAGGAACCCCCTACAATGAGCAGTTCTTC; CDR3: CASNDPSGTPYNEQFF